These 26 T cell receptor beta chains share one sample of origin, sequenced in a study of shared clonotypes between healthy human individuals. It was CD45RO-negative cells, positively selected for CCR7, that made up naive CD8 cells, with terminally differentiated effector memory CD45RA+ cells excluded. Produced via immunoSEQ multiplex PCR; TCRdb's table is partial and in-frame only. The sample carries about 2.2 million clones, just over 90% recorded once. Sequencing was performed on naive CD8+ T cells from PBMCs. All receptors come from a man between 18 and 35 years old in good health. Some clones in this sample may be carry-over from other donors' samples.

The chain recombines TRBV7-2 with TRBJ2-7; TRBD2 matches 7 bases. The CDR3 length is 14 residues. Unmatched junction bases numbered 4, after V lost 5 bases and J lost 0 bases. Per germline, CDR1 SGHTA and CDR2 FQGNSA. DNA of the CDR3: TGTGCCAGCAGCACCCCGGGGGGCTCCTACGAGCAGTACTTC. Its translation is CASSTPGGSYEQYF. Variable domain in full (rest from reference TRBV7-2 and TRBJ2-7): GAGVSQSPSNKVTEKGKDVELRCDPISGHTALYWYRQSLGQGLEFLIYFQGNSAPDKSGLPSDRFSAERTGGSVSTLTIQRTQQEDSAVYLCASSTPGGSYEQYFGPGTRLTVT.

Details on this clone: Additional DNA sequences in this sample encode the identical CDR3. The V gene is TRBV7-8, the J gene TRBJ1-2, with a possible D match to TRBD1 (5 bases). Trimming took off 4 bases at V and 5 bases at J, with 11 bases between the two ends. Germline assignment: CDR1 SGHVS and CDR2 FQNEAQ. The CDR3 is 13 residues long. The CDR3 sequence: CASSSGTVYGYTF. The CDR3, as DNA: TGTGCCAGCAGCTCGGGGACGGTTTATGGCTACACCTTC.

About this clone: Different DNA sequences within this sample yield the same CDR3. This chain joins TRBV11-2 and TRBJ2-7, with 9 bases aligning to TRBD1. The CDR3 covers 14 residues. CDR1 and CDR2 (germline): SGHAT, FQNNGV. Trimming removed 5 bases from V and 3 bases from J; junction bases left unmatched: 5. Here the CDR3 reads CASSPRDRDYEQYF. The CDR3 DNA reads TGTGCCAGCAGCCCGCGGGACAGGGACTACGAGCAGTACTTC.

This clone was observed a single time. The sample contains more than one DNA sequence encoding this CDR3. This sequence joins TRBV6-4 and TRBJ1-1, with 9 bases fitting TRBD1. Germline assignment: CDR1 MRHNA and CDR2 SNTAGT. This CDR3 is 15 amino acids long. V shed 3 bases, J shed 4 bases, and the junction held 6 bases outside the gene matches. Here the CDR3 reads CASSDSGQGITEAFF. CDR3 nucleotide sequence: TGTGCCAGCAGTGATAGTGGACAGGGGATCACTGAAGCTTTCTTT.

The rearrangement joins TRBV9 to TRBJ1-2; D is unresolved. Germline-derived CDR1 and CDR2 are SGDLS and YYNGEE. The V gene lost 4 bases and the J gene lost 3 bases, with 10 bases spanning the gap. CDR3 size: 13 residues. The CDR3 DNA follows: TGTGCCAGCAGCCCCGGCGGGGACTATGGCTACACCTTC. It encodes CASSPGGDYGYTF.

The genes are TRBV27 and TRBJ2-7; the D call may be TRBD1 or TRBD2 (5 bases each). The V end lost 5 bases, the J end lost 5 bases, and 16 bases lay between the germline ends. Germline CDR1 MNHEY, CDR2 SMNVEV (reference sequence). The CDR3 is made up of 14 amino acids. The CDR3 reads CASSPIEGPHEQYF. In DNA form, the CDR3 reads TGTGCCAGCAGTCCAATAGAGGGGCCCCACGAGCAGTACTTC.

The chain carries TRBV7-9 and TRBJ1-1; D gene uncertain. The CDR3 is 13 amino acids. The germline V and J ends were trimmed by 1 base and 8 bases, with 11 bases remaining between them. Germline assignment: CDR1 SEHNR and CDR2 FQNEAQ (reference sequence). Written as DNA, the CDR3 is TGTGCCAGCAGCTTAGTAGGGTCAGAAGAAGCTTTCTTT. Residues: CASSLVGSEEAFF.

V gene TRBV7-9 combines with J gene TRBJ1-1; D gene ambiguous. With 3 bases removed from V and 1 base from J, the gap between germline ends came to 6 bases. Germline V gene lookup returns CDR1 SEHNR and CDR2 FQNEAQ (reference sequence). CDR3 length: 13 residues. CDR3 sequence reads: CASSFGENTEAFF. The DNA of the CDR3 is TGTGCCAGCAGCTTTGGTGAGAACACTGAAGCTTTCTTT.

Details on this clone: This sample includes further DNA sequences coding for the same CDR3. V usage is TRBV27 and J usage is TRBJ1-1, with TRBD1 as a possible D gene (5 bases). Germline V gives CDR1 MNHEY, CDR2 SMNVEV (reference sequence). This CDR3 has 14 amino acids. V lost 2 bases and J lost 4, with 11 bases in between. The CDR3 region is CASSLMGGGTEAFF. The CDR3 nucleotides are TGTGCCAGCAGTTTAATGGGGGGAGGCACTGAAGCTTTCTTT.

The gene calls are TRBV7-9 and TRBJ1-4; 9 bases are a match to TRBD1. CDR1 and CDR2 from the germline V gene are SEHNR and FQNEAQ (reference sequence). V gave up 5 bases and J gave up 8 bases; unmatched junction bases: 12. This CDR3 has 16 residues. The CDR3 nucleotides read TGTGCCAGCAGCCCCCGCACAACAGGGGGCGAGGAAAAACTGTTTTTT. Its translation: CASSPRTTGGEEKLFF.

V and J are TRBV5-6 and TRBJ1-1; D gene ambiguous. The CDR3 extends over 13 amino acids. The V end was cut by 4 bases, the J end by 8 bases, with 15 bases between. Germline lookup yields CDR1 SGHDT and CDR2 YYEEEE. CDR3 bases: TGTGCCAGCAGCCAAGTTGTCCGGCCCGAAGCTTTCTTT. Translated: CASSQVVRPEAFF.

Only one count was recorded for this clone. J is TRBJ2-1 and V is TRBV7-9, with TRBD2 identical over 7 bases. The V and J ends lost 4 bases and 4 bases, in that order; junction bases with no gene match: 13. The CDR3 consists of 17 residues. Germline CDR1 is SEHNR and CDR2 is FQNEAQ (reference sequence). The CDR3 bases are TGTGCCAGCAGCTCCCCCTTGGGGAGGGTCCCTTACAATGAGCAGTTCTTC. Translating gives CASSSPLGRVPYNEQFF.

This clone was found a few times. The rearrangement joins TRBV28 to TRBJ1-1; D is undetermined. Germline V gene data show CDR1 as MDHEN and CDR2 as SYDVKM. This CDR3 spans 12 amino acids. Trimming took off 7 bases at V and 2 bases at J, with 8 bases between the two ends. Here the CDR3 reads CASTKGNTEAFF. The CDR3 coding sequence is TGTGCCAGCACGAAGGGTAACACTGAAGCTTTCTTT.

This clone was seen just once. CDR3 protein: CASSSPTGLSRSGANVLTF. CDR3 bases: TGTGCCAGCAGTTCCCCGACGGGGTTAAGTAGGTCTGGGGCCAACGTCCTGACTTTC. V is TRBV14 and J is TRBJ2-6; a possible D gene is TRBD2 (5 bases). The CDR3 is 19 residues long. The V and J ends lost 6 bases and 1 base respectively, with 22 bases between them. Germline CDR1 is SGHDN and CDR2 is FVKESK.

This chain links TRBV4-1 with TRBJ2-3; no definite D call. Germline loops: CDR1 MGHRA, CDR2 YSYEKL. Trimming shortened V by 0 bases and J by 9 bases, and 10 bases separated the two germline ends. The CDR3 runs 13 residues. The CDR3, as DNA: TGCGCCAGCAGCCAAGATAATATACCCACGCAGTATTTT. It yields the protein CASSQDNIPTQYF.

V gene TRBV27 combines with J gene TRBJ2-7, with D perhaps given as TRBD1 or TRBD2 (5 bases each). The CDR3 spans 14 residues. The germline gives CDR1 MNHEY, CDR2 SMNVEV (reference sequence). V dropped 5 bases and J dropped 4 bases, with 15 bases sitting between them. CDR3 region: CASSNRDGRYEQYF. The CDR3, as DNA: TGTGCCAGCAGTAACCGGGACGGAAGATACGAGCAGTACTTC.

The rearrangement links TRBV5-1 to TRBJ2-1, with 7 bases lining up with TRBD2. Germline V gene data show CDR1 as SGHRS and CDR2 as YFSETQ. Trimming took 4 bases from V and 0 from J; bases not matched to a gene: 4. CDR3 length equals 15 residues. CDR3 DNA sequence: TGCGCCAGCAGCGCCGCTAGCGGCTCCTACAATGAGCAGTTCTTC. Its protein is CASSAASGSYNEQFF.

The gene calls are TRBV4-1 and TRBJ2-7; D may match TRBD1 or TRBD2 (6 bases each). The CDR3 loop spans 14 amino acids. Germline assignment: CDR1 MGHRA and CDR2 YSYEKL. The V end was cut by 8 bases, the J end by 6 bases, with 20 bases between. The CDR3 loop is CASGWGNGGLEQYF. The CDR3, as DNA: TGCGCCAGCGGGTGGGGGAACGGGGGCCTCGAGCAGTACTTC.

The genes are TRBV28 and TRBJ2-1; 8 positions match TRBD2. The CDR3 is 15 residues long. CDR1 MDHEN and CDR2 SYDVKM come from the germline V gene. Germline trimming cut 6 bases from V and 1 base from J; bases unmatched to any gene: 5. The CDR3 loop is CASREGTSSYNEQFF. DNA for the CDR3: TGTGCCAGCAGGGAGGGGACTAGTTCCTACAATGAGCAGTTCTTC.

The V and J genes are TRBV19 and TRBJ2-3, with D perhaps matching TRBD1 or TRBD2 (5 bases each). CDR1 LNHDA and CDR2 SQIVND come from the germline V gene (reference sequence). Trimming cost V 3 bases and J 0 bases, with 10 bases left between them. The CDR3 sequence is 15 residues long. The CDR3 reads CASSMTAVSTDTQYF. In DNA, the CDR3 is TGTGCCAGTAGTATGACAGCGGTTAGCACAGATACGCAGTATTTT.

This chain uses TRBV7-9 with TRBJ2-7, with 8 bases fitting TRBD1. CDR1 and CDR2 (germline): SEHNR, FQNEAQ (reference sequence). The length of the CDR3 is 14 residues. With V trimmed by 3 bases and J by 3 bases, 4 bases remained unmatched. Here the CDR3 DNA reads TGTGCCAGCAGCTTGACAGGGGCGGTCTACGAGCAGTACTTC. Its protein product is CASSLTGAVYEQYF.

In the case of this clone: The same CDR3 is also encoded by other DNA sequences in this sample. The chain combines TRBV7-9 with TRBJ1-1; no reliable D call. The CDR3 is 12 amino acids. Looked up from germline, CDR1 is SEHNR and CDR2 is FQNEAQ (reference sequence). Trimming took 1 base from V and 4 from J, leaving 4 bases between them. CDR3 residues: CASSLGPTEAFF. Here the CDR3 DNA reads TGTGCCAGCAGCTTAGGGCCCACTGAAGCTTTCTTT.

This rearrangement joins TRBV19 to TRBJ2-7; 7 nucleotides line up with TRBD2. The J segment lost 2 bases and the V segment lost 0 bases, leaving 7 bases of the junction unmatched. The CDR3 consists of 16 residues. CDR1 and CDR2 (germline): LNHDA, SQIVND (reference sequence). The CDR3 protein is CASSIDLASGAYEQYF. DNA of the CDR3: TGTGCCAGTAGTATAGATTTGGCTAGCGGAGCCTACGAGCAGTACTTC. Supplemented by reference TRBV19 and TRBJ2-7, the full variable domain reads DGGITQSPKYLFRKEGQNVTLSCEQNLNHDAMYWYRQDPGQGLRLIYYSQIVNDFQKGDIAEGYSVSREKKESFPLTVTSAQKNPTAFYLCASSIDLASGAYEQYFGPGTRLTVT.

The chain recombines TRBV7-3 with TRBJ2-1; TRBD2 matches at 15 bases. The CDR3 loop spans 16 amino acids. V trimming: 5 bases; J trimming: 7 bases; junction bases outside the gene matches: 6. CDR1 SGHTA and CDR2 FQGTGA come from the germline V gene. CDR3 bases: TGTGCCAGCAGCCACTCCGGGACTAGCGGGAGGAATGAGCAGTTCTTC. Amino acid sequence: CASSHSGTSGRNEQFF.

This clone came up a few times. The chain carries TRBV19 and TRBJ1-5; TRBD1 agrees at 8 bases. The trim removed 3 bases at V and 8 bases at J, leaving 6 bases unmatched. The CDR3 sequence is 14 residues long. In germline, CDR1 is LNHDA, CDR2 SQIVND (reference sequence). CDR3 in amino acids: CASSISGGLKPQHF. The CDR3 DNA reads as TGTGCCAGTAGTATCTCAGGGGGCCTAAAGCCCCAGCATTTT.

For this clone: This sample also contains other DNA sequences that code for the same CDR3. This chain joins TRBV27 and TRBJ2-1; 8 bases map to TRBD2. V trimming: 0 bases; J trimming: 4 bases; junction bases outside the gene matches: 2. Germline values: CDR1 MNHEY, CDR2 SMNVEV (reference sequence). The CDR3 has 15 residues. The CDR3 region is CASSLSAGAYNEQFF. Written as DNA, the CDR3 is TGTGCCAGCAGTTTATCAGCGGGAGCTTACAATGAGCAGTTCTTC.